This TCR beta chain was documented in a study of beta chain features in type 1 diabetes. Turning to the study itself: Patients and healthy donors were similar in age, gender and cell yields. Across the samples, about 110,000,000 sorted cells were examined in total. Study outcomes and limitations: Patients with Type 1 diabetes showed moderately but significantly shorter TCRB CDR3s in all four CD4+ subsets.

Since all of the isolated RNA was reverse transcribed, expressed TCRB transcripts were what got sequenced. The data were produced by immunoSEQ multiplex PCR, yet TCRdb's version contains in-frame clones alone and is incomplete. This table holds around 350,000 clones, roughly 12% found once. This clone appeared a few times. The antigen remains unidentified. V trimming: 5 bases; J trimming: 2 bases; junction bases outside the gene matches: 8. CDR1 SGHTA and CDR2 FQGNSA come from the germline V gene. The CDR3 totals 16 residues. The clonotype originates from a man aged 18-30 years in good health. The chain employs TRBV7-2 and TRBJ2-3, with TRBD2 matching over 9 bases. What was sequenced was naive CD4+ T cells from blood. CDR3 protein: CASSGRGLATTDTQYF. CDR3 nucleotides: TGTGCCAGCAGCGGGAGGGGACTAGCCACCACAGATACGCAGTATTTT.